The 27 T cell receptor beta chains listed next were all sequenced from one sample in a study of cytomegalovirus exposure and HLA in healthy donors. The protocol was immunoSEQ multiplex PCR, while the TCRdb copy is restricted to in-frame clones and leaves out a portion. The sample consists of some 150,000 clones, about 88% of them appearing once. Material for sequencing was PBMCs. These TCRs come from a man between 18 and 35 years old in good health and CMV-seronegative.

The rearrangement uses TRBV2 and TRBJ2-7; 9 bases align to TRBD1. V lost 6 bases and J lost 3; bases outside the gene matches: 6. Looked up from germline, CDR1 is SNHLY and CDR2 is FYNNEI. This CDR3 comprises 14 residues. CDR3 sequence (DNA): TGTGCCAGCAGCACCGGGACAGGGAACTACGAGCAGTACGTC. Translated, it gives CASSTGTGNYEQYV.

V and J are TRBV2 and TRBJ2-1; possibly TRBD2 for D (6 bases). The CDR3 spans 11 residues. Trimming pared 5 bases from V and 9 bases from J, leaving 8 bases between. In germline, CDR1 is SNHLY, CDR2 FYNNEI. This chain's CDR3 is CASSWTIEQFF. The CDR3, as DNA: TGTGCCAGCAGTTGGACTATTGAGCAGTTCTTC.

The CDR3 region is CASSFDRVDTEAFF. For the CDR3, the DNA is TGTGCCAGCAGCTTCGACAGGGTGGACACTGAAGCTTTCTTT. The V and J genes are TRBV11-2 and TRBJ1-1, with TRBD1 matching over 7 bases. Germline V gene lookup returns CDR1 SGHAT and CDR2 FQNNGV. This CDR3 comprises 14 residues. V lost 3 bases and J lost 3; bases outside the gene matches: 4.

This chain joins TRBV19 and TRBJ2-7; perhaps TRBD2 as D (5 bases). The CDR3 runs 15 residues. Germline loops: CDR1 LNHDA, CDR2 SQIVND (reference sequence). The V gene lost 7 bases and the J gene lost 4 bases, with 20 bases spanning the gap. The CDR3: CASTLGASRAYEQYF. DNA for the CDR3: TGTGCCAGTACCCTCGGAGCATCGAGGGCATACGAGCAGTACTTC.

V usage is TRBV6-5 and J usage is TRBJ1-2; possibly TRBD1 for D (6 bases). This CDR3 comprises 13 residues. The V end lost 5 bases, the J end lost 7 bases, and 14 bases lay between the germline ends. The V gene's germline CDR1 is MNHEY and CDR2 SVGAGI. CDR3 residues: CASSPTGISGYTF. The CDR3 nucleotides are TGTGCCAGCAGTCCCACAGGGATCTCTGGCTACACCTTC.

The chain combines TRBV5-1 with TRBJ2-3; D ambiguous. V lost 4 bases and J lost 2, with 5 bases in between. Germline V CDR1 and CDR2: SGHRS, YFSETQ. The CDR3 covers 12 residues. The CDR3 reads CASSPNTDTQYF. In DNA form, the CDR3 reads TGCGCCAGCAGCCCAAACACAGATACGCAGTATTTT.

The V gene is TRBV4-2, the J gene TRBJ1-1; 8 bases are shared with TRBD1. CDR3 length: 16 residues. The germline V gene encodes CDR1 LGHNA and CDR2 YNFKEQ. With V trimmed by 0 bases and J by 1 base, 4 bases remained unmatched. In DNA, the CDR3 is TGTGCCAGCAGCCAAGAGACAGGGGAAGGGAACACTGAAGCTTTCTTT. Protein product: CASSQETGEGNTEAFF.

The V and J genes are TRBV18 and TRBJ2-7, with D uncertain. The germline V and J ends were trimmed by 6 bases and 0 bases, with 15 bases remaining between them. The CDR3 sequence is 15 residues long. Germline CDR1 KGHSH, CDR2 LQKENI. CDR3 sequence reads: CASSPSQESSYEQYV. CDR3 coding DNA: TGTGCCAGCTCCCCGAGCCAGGAAAGCTCCTACGAGCAGTACGTC.

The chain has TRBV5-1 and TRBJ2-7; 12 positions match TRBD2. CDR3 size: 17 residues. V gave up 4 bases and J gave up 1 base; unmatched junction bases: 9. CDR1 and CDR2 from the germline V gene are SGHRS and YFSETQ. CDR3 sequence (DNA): TGCGCCAGCAGCCCGGAACCCGGACTAGCGGGATCCTACGAGCAGTACTTC. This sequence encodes CASSPEPGLAGSYEQYF.

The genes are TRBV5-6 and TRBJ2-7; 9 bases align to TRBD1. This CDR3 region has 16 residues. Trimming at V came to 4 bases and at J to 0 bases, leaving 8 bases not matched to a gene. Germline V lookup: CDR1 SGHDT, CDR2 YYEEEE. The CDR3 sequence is CASSSDRGVSSYEQYV. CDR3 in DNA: TGTGCCAGCAGCAGTGACAGGGGGGTCAGCTCCTACGAGCAGTACGTC.

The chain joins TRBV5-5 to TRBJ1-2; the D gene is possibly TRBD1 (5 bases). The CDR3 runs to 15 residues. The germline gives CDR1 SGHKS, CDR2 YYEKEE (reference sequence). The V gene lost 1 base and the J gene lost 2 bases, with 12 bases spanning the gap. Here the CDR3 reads CASSLQGTSNYGYTF. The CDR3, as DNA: TGTGCCAGCAGCTTGCAGGGCACATCAAACTATGGCTACACCTTC.

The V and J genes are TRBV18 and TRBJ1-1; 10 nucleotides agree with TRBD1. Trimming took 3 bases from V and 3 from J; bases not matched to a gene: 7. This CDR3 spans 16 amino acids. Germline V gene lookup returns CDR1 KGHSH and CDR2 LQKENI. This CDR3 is CASSPRQGATDTEAFF. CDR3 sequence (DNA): TGTGCCAGCTCACCTAGACAGGGGGCGACGGACACTGAAGCTTTCTTT.

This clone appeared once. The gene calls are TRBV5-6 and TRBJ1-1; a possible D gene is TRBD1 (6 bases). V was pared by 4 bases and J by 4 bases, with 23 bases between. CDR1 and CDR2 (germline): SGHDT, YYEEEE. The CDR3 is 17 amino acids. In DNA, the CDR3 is TGTGCCAGCAGCCCTGATTCTCTACAGGGTCCGACCACTGAAGCTTTCTTT. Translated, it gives CASSPDSLQGPTTEAFF.

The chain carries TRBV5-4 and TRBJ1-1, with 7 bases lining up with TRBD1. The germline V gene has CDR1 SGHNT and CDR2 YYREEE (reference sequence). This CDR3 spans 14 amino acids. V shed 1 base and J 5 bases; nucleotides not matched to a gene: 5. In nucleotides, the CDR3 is TGTGCCAGCAGCTTGTCAGGGGGAAGGACTGAAGCTTTCTTT. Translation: CASSLSGGRTEAFF.

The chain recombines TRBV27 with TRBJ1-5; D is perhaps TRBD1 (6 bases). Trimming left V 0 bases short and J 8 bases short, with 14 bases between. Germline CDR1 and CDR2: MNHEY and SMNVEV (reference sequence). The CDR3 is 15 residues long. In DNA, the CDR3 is TGTGCCAGCAGTTTATCGAACAGGGTATGGGAGCCCCAGCATTTT. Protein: CASSLSNRVWEPQHF.

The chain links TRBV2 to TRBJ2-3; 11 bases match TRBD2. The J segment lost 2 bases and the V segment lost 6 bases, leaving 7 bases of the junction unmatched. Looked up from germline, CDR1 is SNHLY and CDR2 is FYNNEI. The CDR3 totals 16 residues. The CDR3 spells CASRDIAGGFTDTQYF. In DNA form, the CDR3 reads TGTGCCAGCAGAGACATAGCGGGAGGGTTCACAGATACGCAGTATTTT.

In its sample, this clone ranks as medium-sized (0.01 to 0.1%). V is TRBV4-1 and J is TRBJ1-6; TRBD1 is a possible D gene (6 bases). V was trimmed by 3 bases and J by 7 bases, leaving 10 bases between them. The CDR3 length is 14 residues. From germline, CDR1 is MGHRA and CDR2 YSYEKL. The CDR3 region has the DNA TGCGCCAGCAGCCATCGGACAGAGAATTCACCCCTCCACTTT. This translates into CASSHRTENSPLHF.

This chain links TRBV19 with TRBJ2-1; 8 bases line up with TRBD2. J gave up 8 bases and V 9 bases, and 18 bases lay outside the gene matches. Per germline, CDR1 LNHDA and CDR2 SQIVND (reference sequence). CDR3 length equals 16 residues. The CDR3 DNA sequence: TGTGCCAGCTCTGACGGGGGACTAGAGGGAAAGGATGAGCAGTTCTTC. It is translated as CASSDGGLEGKDEQFF.

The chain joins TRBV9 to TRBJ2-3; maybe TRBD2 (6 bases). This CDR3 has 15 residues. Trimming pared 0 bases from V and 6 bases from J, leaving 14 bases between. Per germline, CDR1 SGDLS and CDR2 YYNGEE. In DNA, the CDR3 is TGTGCCAGCAGCGTAGATGGGACTTCCGCGGATACGCAGTATTTT. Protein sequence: CASSVDGTSADTQYF.

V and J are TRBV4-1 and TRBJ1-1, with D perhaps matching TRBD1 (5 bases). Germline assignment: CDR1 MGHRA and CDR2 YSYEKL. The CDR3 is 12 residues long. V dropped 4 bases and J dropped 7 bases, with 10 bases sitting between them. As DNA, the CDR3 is TGCGCCAGCAGCCGAACGGGACTTGAAGCTTTCTTT. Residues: CASSRTGLEAFF.

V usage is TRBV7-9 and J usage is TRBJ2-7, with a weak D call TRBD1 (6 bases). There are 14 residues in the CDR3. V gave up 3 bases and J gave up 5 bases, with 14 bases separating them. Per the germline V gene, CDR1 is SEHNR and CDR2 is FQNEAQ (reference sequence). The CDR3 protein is CASSFLQGFHEQYV. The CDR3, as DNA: TGTGCCAGCAGCTTCTTACAGGGATTCCACGAGCAGTACGTC.

This chain's CDR3 is CASSAGQFGEQFF. The CDR3, as DNA: TGTGCCAGCAGTGCAGGACAGTTCGGAGAGCAGTTCTTC. This chain links TRBV2 with TRBJ2-1; D might be TRBD1 (6 bases). Germline V gives CDR1 SNHLY, CDR2 FYNNEI. V shed 4 bases and J shed 10 bases, with 14 bases lying between them. This CDR3 region has 13 residues.

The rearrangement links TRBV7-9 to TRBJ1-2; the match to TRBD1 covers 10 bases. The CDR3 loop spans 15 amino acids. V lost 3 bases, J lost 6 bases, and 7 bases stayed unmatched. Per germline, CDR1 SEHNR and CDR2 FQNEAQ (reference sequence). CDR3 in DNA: TGTGCCAGCAGCTTCCCCGGGACAGGGGTAAATGGCTACACCTTC. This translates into CASSFPGTGVNGYTF.

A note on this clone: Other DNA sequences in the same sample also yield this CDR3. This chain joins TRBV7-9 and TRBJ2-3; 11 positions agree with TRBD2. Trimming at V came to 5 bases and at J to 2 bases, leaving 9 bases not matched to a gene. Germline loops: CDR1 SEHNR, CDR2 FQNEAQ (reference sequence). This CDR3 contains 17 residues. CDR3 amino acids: CASSLPRLAGLTDTQYF. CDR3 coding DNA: TGTGCCAGCAGCCTACCCCGACTAGCGGGACTCACAGATACGCAGTATTTT.

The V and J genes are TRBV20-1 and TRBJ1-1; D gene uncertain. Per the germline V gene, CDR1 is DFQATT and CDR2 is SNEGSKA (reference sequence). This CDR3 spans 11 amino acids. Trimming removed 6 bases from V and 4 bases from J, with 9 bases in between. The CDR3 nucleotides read TGCAGTGCCCGAGGTTTCACTGAAGCTTTCTTT. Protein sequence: CSARGFTEAFF.

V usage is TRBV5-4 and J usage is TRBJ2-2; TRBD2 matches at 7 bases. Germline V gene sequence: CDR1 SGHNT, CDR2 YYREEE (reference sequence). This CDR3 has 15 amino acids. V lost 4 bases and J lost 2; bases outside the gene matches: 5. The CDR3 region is CASSAASGNTGELFF. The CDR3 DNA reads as TGTGCCAGCAGCGCAGCTAGCGGAAACACCGGGGAGCTGTTTTTT.

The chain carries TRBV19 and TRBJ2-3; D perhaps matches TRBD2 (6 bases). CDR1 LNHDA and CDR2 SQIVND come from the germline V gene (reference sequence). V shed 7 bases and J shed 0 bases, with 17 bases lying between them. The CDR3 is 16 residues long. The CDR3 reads CASTLSPGASTDTQYF. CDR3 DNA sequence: TGTGCCAGTACCTTATCCCCGGGAGCAAGCACAGATACGCAGTATTTT.